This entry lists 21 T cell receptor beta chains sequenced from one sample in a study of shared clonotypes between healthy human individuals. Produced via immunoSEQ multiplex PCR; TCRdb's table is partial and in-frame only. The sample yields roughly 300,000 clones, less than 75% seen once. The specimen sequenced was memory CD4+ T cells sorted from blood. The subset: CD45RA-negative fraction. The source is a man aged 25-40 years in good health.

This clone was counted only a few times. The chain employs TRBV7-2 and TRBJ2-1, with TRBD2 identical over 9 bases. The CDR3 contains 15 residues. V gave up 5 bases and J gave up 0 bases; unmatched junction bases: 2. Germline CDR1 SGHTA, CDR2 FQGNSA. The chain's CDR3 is CASSISGSSYNEQFF. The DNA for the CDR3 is TGTGCCAGCAGCATTAGCGGGAGCTCCTACAATGAGCAGTTCTTC.

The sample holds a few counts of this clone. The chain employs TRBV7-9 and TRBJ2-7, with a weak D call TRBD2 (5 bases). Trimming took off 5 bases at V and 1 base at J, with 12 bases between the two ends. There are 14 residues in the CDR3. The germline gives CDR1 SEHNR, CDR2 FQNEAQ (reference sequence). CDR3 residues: CASSPSGGSYEQYF. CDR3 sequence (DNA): TGTGCCAGCAGCCCCTCCGGAGGATCCTACGAGCAGTACTTC.

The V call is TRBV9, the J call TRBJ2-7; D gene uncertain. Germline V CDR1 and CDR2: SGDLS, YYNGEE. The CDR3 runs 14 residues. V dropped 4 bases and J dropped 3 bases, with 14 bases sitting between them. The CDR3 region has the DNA TGTGCCAGCAGCCCGGAGACTGTACACTACGAGCAGTACTTC. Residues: CASSPETVHYEQYF.

CDR3 loop: CASSPQGYNSPLHF. CDR3 bases: TGTGCCAGCTCACCCCAGGGTTATAATTCACCCCTCCACTTT. This rearrangement joins TRBV18 to TRBJ1-6, with a tentative D call TRBD1 (5 bases). The germline CDR1 and CDR2 sequences are KGHSH and LQKENI. The CDR3 is 14 amino acids. Trimming took off 3 bases at V and 4 bases at J, with 7 bases between the two ends.

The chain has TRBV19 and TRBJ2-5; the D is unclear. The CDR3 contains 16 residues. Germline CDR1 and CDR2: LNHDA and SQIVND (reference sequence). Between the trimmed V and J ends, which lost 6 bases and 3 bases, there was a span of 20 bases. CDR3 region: CASSTPGGTRKETQYF. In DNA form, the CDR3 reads TGTGCCAGTAGCACACCCGGCGGCACGAGAAAAGAGACCCAGTACTTC.

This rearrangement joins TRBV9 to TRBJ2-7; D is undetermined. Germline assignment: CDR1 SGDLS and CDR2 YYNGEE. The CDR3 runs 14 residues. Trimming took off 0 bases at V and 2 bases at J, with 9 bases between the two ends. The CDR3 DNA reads TGTGCCAGCAGCGTAGCGGGCAACACCTACGAGCAGTACTTC. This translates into CASSVAGNTYEQYF.

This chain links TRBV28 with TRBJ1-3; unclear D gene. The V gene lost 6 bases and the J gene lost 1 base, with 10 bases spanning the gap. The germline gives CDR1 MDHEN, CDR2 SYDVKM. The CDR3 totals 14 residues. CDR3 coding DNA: TGTGCCAGCAGGCCGCCGGGGTCTGGAAACACCATATATTTT. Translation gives CASRPPGSGNTIYF.

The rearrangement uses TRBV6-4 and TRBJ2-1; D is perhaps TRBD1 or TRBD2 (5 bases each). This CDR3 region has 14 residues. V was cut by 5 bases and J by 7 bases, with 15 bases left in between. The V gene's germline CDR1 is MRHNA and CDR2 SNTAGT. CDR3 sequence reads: CASSKEMGENEQFF. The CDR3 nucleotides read TGTGCCAGCAGTAAGGAGATGGGGGAAAATGAGCAGTTCTTC.

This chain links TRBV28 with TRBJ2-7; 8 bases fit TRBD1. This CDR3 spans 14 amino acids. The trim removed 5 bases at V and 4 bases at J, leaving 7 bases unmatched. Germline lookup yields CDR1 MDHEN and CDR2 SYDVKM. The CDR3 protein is CASSPDRGQYEQYF. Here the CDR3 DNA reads TGTGCCAGCAGTCCCGACAGGGGACAGTACGAGCAGTACTTC.

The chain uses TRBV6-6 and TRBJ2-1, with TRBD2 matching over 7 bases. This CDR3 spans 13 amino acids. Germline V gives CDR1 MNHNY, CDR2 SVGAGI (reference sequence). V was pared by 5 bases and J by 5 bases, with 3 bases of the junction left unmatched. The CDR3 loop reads CASSDTSDNEQFF. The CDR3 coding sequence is TGTGCCAGCAGTGATACTAGCGACAATGAGCAGTTCTTC.

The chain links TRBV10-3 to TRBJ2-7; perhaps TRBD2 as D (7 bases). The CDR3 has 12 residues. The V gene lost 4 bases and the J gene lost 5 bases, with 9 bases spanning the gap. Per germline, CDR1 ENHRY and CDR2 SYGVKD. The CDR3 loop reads CAISVGGDEQYF. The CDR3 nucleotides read TGTGCCATCAGTGTAGGGGGGGACGAGCAGTACTTC.

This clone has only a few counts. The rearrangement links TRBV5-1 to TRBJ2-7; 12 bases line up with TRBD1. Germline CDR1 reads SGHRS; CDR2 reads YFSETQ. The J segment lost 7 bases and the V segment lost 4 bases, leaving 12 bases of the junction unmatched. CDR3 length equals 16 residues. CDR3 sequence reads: CASSPTIGTGGREQYF. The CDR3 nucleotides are TGCGCCAGCAGCCCAACCATTGGGACAGGGGGCCGGGAGCAGTACTTC.

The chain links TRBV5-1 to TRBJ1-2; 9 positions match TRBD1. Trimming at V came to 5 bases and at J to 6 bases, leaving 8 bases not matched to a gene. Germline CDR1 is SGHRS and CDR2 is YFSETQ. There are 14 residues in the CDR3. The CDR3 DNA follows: TGCGCCAGCAGAGAACCGGGACAGGGCAATGGCTACACCTTC. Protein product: CASREPGQGNGYTF.

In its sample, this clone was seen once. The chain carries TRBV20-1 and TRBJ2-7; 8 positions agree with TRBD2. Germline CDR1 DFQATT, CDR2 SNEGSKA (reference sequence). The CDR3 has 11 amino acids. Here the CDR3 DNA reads TGCAGAGCGGGAGATGAAAACGAGCAGTACTTC. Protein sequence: CRAGDENEQYF.

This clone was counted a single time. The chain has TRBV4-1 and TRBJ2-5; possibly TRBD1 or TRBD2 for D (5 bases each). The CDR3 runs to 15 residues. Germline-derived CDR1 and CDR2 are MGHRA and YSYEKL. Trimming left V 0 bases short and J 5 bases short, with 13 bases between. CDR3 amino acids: CASSQDGAEAETQYF. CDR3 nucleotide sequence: TGCGCCAGCAGCCAAGATGGGGCGGAGGCGGAGACCCAGTACTTC.

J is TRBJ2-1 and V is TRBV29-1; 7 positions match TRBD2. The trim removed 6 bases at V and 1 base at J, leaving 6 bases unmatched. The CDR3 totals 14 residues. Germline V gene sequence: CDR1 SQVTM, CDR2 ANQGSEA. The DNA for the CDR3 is TGCAGCGTAGTCAAGCGGGATTCCTACAATGAGCAGTTCTTC. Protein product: CSVVKRDSYNEQFF.

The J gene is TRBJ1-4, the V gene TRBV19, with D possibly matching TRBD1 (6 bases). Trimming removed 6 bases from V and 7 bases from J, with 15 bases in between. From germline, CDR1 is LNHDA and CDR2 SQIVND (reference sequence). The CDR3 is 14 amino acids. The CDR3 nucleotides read TGTGCCAGTAGCGGGGGCGGTGCGTTTGAAAAACTGTTTTTT. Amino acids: CASSGGGAFEKLFF.

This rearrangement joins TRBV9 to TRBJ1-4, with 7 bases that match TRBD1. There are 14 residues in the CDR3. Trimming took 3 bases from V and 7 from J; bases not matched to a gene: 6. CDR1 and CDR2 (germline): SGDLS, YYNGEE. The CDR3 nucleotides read TGTGCCAGCAGCGCGACAGGGTATGGTGAAAAACTGTTTTTT. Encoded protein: CASSATGYGEKLFF.

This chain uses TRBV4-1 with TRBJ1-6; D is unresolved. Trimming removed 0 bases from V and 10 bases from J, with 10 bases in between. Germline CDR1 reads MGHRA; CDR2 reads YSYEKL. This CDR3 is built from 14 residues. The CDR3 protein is CASSQDAFGSPLHF. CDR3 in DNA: TGCGCCAGCAGCCAAGATGCGTTTGGGTCACCCCTCCACTTT.

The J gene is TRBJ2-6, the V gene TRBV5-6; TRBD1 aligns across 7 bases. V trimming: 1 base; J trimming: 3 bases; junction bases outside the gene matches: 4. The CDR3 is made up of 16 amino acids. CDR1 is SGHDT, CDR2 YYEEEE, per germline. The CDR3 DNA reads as TGTGCCAGCAGCTTGTACAGGGGCCGTGGGGCCAACGTCCTGACTTTC. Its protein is CASSLYRGRGANVLTF.

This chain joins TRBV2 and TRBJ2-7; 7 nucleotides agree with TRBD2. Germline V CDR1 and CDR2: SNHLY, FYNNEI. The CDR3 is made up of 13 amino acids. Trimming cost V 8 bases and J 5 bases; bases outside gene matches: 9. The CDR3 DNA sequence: TGTGCCAGCGCCCGGGGGGAGTACGACGAGCAGTACTTC. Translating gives CASARGEYDEQYF.